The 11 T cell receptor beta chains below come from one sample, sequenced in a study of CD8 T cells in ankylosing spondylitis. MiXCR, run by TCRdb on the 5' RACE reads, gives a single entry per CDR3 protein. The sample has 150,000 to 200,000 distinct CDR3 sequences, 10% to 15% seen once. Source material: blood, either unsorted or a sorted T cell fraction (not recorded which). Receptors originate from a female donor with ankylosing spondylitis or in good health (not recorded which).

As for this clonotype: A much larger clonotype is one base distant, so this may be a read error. The CDR3 DNA reads TGCGCCAGCAGGGACCCGGCGGATACGCAGTATTTT. This gives the protein CASRDPADTQYF. This chain uses TRBV10-2 with TRBJ2-3; no definite D call. The CDR3 runs 12 residues. V lost 6 bases, J lost 6 bases, and 10 bases lay in between. Germline assignment: CDR1 WSHSY and CDR2 SAAADI.

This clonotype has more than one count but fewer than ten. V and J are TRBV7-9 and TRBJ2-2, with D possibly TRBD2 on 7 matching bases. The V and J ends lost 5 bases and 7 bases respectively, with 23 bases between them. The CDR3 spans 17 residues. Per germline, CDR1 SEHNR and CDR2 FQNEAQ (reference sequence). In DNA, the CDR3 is TGTGCCAGCAGCAAGCCCTCAAGGGGGGGGATGAACGGGGAGCTGTTTTTT. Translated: CASSKPSRGGMNGELFF.

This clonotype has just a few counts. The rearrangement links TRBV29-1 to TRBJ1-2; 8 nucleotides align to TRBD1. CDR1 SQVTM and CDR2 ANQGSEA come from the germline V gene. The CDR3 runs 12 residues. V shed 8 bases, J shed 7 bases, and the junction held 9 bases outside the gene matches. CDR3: CSTRDRQFGYTF. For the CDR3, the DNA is TGCAGCACCCGGGACAGGCAATTTGGCTACACCTTC.

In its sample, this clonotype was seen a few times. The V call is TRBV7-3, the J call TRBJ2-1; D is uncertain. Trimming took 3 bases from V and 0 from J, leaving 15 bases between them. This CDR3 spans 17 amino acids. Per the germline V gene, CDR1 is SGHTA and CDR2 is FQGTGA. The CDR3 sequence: CASSLTYRSSSYNEQFF. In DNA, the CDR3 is TGTGCCAGCAGCTTGACTTATAGGTCTAGCTCCTACAATGAGCAGTTCTTC.

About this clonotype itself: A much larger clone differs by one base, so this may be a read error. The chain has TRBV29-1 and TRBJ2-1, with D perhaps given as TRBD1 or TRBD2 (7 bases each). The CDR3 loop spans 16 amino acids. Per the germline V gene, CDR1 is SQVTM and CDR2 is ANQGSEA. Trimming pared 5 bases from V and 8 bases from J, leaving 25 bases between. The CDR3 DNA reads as TGCAGCGTTTCCCCCCTGACAGGGAGGGGTTACCATGAGCAGTTCTTC. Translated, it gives CSVSPLTGRGYHEQFF.

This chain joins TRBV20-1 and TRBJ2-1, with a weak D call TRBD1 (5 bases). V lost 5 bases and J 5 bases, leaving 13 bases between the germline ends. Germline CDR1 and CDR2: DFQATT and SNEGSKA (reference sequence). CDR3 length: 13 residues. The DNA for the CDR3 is TGCAGTGCTCCAAGGGGCGAGCACAATGAGCAGTTCTTC. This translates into CSAPRGEHNEQFF.

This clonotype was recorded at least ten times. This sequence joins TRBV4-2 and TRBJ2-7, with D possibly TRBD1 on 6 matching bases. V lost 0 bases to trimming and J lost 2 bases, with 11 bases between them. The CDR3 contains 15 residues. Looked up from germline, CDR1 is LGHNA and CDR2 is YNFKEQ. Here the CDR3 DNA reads TGTGCCAGCAGCCAAGATCCCGGACAGCCCTACGAGCAGTACTTC. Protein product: CASSQDPGQPYEQYF.

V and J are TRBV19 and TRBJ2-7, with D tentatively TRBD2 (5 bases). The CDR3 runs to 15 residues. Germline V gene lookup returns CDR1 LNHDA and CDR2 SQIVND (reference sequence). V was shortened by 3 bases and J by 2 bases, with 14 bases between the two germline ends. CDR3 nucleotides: TGTGCCAGTAGTATTACGGTAGCGACGGCCTACGAGCAGTACTTC. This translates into CASSITVATAYEQYF.

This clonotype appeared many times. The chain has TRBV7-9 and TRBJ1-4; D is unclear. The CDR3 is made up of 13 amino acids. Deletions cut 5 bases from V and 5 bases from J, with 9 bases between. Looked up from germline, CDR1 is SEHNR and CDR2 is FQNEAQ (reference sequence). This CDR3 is CASSLDGNEKLFF. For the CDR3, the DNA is TGTGCCAGCAGCCTGGACGGGAATGAAAAACTGTTTTTT. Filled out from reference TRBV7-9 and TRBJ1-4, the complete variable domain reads DTGVSQNPRHKITKRGQNVTFRCDPISEHNRLYWYRQTLGQGPEFLTYFQNEAQLEKSRLLSDRFSAERPKGSFSTLEIQRTEQGDSAMYLCASSLDGNEKLFFGSGTQLSVL.

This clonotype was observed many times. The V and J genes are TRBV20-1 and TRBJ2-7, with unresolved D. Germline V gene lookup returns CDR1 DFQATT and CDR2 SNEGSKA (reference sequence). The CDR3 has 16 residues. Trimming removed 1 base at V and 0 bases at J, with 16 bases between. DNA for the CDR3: TGCAGTGCTAGAGCGCACCCAACCAGTAGCTCCTACGAGCAGTACTTC. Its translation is CSARAHPTSSSYEQYF.

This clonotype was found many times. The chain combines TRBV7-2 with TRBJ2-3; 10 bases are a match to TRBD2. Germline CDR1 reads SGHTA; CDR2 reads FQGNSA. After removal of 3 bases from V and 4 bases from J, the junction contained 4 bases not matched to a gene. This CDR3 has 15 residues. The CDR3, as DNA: TGTGCCAGCAGCTTCCTAGCGGGAGTATCAGATACGCAGTATTTT. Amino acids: CASSFLAGVSDTQYF.